The rows below give T cell receptor beta chains drawn from one sample of a study of cytomegalovirus exposure and HLA in healthy donors. Data came from immunoSEQ multiplex PCR; TCRdb stores just in-frame clones and leaves some out. The repertoire includes tens of thousands of clones, almost 85% of them detected once, and 1.5% to 2% sits in the top ten. The sequencing sample was made of PBMCs. Receptor source: a man between 18 and 29 years old in good health and CMV-seronegative. Each CDR3 is given with its conserved first and last residue. Each record gives: CDR3 protein, CDR3 DNA, V gene, CDR3 length, D gene, clone size, J gene. D genes are given only for firm matches. Not every row has a clone size; where given, it reads once, few, many or a size class.

cdr3_aa: CASSQVMAGEQYF
cdr3_nt: TGCGCCAGCAGCCAAGTCATGGCAGGCGAGCAGTACTTC
v_call: TRBV4-1
cdr3_length: 13
d_call: NA
clone_size: NA
j_call: TRBJ2-7

cdr3_aa: CASSFQRGQANEQFF
cdr3_nt: TGTGCCAGCAGCTTCCAGCGGGGGCAAGCCAATGAGCAGTTCTTC
v_call: TRBV7-2
cdr3_length: 15
d_call: TRBD2
clone_size: NA
j_call: TRBJ2-1

cdr3_aa: CASSGGALSSYNEQFF
cdr3_nt: TGTGCCAGCAGCGGGGGGGCCCTTAGCTCCTACAATGAGCAGTTCTTC
v_call: TRBV25-1
cdr3_length: 16
d_call: TRBD2
clone_size: NA
j_call: TRBJ2-1

cdr3_aa: CAWSGASGRARYNEQFF
cdr3_nt: TGTGCCTGGAGTGGGGCTAGCGGGAGGGCCCGTTACAATGAGCAGTTCTTC
v_call: TRBV30
cdr3_length: 17
d_call: TRBD2
clone_size: NA
j_call: TRBJ2-1

cdr3_aa: CASSKGASYEQYF
cdr3_nt: TGTGCCAGCAGCAAAGGGGCCTCCTACGAGCAGTACTTC
v_call: TRBV21-1
cdr3_length: 13
d_call: NA
clone_size: NA
j_call: TRBJ2-7

cdr3_aa: CASSLQEQYF
cdr3_nt: TGTGCCAGCAGCTTACAAGAGCAGTACTTC
v_call: TRBV7-2
cdr3_length: 10
d_call: NA
clone_size: NA
j_call: TRBJ2-7

cdr3_aa: CASSLVAGSPTDTQYF
cdr3_nt: TGTGCCAGCAGCTTAGTAGCGGGTTCCCCCACAGATACGCAGTATTTT
v_call: TRBV27
cdr3_length: 16
d_call: TRBD2
clone_size: few
j_call: TRBJ2-3

cdr3_aa: CATYRFKNTGELFF
cdr3_nt: TGTGCCACTTACAGGTTCAAGAACACCGGGGAGCTGTTTTTT
v_call: TRBV6-5
cdr3_length: 14
d_call: NA
clone_size: NA
j_call: TRBJ2-2

cdr3_aa: CASSLKPNYGYTF
cdr3_nt: TGTGCCAGCAGCCTCAAGCCGAACTATGGCTACACCTTC
v_call: TRBV6-5
cdr3_length: 13
d_call: NA
clone_size: NA
j_call: TRBJ1-2

cdr3_aa: CASSYLTSGRGDTQYF
cdr3_nt: TGTGCCAGCAGTTACTTAACTAGCGGGAGGGGGGATACGCAGTATTTT
v_call: TRBV6-5
cdr3_length: 16
d_call: TRBD2
clone_size: NA
j_call: TRBJ2-3

cdr3_aa: CASSLGRTGAQETQYF
cdr3_nt: TGCGCCAGCAGCTTGGGAAGGACAGGGGCACAAGAGACCCAGTACTTC
v_call: TRBV5-1
cdr3_length: 16
d_call: TRBD1
clone_size: NA
j_call: TRBJ2-5

cdr3_aa: CASSAGTGNWGNQPQHF
cdr3_nt: TGTGCCAGCAGTGCCGGGACAGGGAACTGGGGCAATCAGCCCCAGCATTTT
v_call: TRBV6-1
cdr3_length: 17
d_call: TRBD1
clone_size: once
j_call: TRBJ1-5

cdr3_aa: CASSVDRASTDTQYF
cdr3_nt: TGTGCCAGCAGTGTAGACAGGGCCAGCACAGATACGCAGTATTTT
v_call: TRBV2
cdr3_length: 15
d_call: TRBD1
clone_size: NA
j_call: TRBJ2-3

cdr3_aa: CAISVDRASYNSPLHF
cdr3_nt: TGTGCCATCAGTGTTGACAGGGCCTCCTATAATTCACCCCTCCACTTT
v_call: TRBV10-3
cdr3_length: 16
d_call: TRBD1
clone_size: NA
j_call: TRBJ1-6

cdr3_aa: CASSRTGGTIQYF
cdr3_nt: TGTGCCAGCAGTCGAACGGGGGGGACCATTCAGTACTTC
v_call: TRBV25-1
cdr3_length: 13
d_call: TRBD2
clone_size: NA
j_call: TRBJ2-4

cdr3_aa: CAWRQLAGDSSEQFF
cdr3_nt: TGTGCCTGGAGGCAATTGGCGGGAGATTCTAGTGAGCAGTTCTTC
v_call: TRBV30
cdr3_length: 15
d_call: TRBD2
clone_size: once
j_call: TRBJ2-1

cdr3_aa: CASTAPGSQPQHF
cdr3_nt: TGTGCCAGCACTGCCCCGGGGTCCCAGCCCCAGCATTTT
v_call: TRBV2
cdr3_length: 13
d_call: NA
clone_size: NA
j_call: TRBJ1-5

cdr3_aa: CASSPPYRDYGYTF
cdr3_nt: TGTGCCAGCTCACCACCGTACAGGGACTATGGCTACACCTTC
v_call: TRBV18
cdr3_length: 14
d_call: NA
clone_size: NA
j_call: TRBJ1-2

cdr3_aa: CAWRANVGLASGNEQFF
cdr3_nt: TGTGCCTGGAGGGCGAATGTGGGACTAGCGTCCGGGAATGAGCAGTTCTTC
v_call: TRBV30
cdr3_length: 17
d_call: TRBD2
clone_size: NA
j_call: TRBJ2-1

cdr3_aa: CASSLGGRDYEQYF
cdr3_nt: TGTGCCAGCAGCTTAGGAGGCAGGGACTACGAGCAGTACTTC
v_call: TRBV7-9
cdr3_length: 14
d_call: NA
clone_size: few
j_call: TRBJ2-7

cdr3_aa: CASSQGTATYEQYF
cdr3_nt: TGTGCCAGCAGCCAAGGGACAGCCACCTACGAGCAGTACTTC
v_call: TRBV4-2
cdr3_length: 14
d_call: NA
clone_size: once
j_call: TRBJ2-7

cdr3_aa: CASSQQGPTNEKLFF
cdr3_nt: TGTGCCAGCTCCCAACAGGGACCAACTAATGAAAAACTGTTTTTT
v_call: TRBV18
cdr3_length: 15
d_call: NA
clone_size: few
j_call: TRBJ1-4

cdr3_aa: CSGGQARAEQYF
cdr3_nt: TGCAGCGGGGGACAGGCTCGGGCCGAGCAGTACTTC
v_call: TRBV29-1
cdr3_length: 12
d_call: TRBD1
clone_size: NA
j_call: TRBJ2-7

cdr3_aa: CASSPSREVGYTF
cdr3_nt: TGTGCCAGCTCACCAAGCAGGGAGGTTGGCTACACCTTC
v_call: TRBV18
cdr3_length: 13
d_call: NA
clone_size: NA
j_call: TRBJ1-2

cdr3_aa: CASSSTVSSYEQYF
cdr3_nt: TGTGCCAGCAGCTCTACAGTGAGCTCCTACGAGCAGTACTTC
v_call: TRBV7-2
cdr3_length: 14
d_call: NA
clone_size: once
j_call: TRBJ2-7

cdr3_aa: CASSSPLRRGTNEKLFF
cdr3_nt: TGTGCCAGCAGCTCCCCCCTTCGTAGGGGAACTAATGAAAAACTGTTTTTT
v_call: TRBV7-9
cdr3_length: 17
d_call: NA
clone_size: NA
j_call: TRBJ1-4